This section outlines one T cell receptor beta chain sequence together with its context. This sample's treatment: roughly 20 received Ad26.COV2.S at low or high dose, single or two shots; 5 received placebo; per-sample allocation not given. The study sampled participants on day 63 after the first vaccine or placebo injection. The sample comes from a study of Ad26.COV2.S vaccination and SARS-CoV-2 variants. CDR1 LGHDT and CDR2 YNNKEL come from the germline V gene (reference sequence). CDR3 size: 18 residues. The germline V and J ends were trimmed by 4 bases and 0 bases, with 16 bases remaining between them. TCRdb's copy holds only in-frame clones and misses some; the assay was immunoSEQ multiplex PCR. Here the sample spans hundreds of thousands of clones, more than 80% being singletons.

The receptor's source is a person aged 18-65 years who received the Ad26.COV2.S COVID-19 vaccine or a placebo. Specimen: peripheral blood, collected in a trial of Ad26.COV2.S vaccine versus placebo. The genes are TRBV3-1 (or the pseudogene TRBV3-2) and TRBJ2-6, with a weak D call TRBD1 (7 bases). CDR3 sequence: CASSRGTAANSGANVLTF. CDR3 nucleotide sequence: TGTGCCAGCAGCCGCGGGACAGCCGCTAACTCTGGGGCCAACGTCCTGACTTTC.